This T cell receptor (beta chain) came from a study of cytomegalovirus exposure and HLA in healthy donors. Separation from the approximately 690-subject first cohort characterized the approximately 130-subject validation cohort, to which the donors belonged. The repertoire was sequenced with immunoSEQ multiplex PCR; TCRdb's copy has only in-frame clones and lacks some. The sample includes about 56,000 clones, roughly 89% of them seen just once. With respect to this clone: Its antigen is as yet unknown.

CDR1 and CDR2 from the germline V gene are MDHEN and SYDVKM. The CDR3 extends over 13 amino acids. Trimming took 6 bases from V and 10 from J, leaving 16 bases between them. Findings and caveats of the study: High sensitivity and specificity were reportedly achieved when the classifier diagnosed cytomegalovirus status. Specific recognition of CMV antigens was confirmed in vitro for a few chains (all CMV-associated).

The V and J genes are TRBV28 and TRBJ2-1; TRBD1 might be the D (5 bases). Sequenced: PBMCs. The clonotype originates from a woman under 30 in good health and CMV-seronegative. As DNA, the CDR3 is TGTGCCAGCAGCCTTATGCACAGGTCGGAGCAGTTCTTC. Protein product: CASSLMHRSEQFF.